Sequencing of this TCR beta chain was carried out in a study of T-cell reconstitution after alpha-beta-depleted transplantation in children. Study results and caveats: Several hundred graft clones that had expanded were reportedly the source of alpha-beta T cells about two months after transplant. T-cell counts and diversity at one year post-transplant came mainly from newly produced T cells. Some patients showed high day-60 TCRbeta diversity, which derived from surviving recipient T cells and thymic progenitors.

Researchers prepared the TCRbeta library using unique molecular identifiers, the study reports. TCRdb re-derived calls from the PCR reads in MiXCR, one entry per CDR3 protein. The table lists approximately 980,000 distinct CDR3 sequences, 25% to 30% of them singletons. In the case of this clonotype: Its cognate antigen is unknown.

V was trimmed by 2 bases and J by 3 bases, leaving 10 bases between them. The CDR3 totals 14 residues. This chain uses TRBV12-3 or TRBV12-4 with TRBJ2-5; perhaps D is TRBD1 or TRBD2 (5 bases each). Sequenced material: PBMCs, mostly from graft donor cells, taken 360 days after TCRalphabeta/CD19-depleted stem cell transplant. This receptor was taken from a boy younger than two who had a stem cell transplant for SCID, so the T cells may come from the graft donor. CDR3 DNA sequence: TGTGCCAGCAGTTTACCGGGGCAGAAAGAGACCCAGTACTTC. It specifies CASSLPGQKETQYF.